This T cell receptor (beta chain) was retrieved from a study of blood T cell repertoires in COVID-19. The trim removed 4 bases at V and 5 bases at J, leaving 11 bases unmatched. From germline, CDR1 is SNHLY and CDR2 FYNNEI. This CDR3 is built from 17 residues. Repertoires were generated with immunoSEQ multiplex PCR, while TCRdb's copy carries only in-frame clones and drops some. The sample consists of about 100,000 clones, around 83% of them appearing once. This receptor was identified in a woman aged 70 to 79 with acute or convalescent COVID-19. Source material: peripheral blood. The rearrangement uses TRBV2 and TRBJ2-2; 9 bases are shared with TRBD1. The CDR3 spells CASSVTGGNQRTGELFF. CDR3 in DNA: TGTGCCAGCAGTGTTACAGGGGGCAATCAAAGGACCGGGGAGCTGTTTTTT.